These 27 T cell receptor beta chains were sequenced from one sample in a study of regulatory T cells in long-lasting Graves disease. TCR beta libraries were built with iRepertoire HTBI primers and Arm-PCR of CDR3 regions. Using its own MiXCR run on the multiplex PCR reads, TCRdb lists one record per CDR3 protein. In the table there are around 400,000 distinct CDR3 sequences, about 14% of which are singletons. Documented time point: newly diagnosed GD, antithyroid drugs for less than 3 months. Preparation of the TCR library used RNA extracted from PBMCs. The material was peripheral blood mononuclear cells (PBMCs), obtained at new diagnosis, from a patient treated with antithyroid drugs. The receptors originated from a female donor with Graves disease.

J is TRBJ2-3 and V is TRBV7-8; no definite D call. Between the trimmed V and J ends, which lost 5 bases and 2 bases, there was a span of 5 bases. Germline V gene data show CDR1 as SGHVS and CDR2 as FQNEAQ. The CDR3 length is 12 residues. Here the CDR3 reads CASSVFTDTQYF. In DNA form, the CDR3 reads TGTGCCAGCAGCGTATTCACAGATACGCAGTATTTT.

In this sample, this clonotype turned up many times. The rearrangement uses TRBV20-1 and TRBJ2-1, with D perhaps matching TRBD2 (5 bases). The germline CDR1 and CDR2 sequences are DFQATT and SNEGSKA (reference sequence). V was clipped by 7 bases and J by 5 bases, with 12 bases between them. This CDR3 region has 12 residues. The DNA of the CDR3 is TGCAGTGACCTCGGAGCGGACAATGAGCAGTTCTTC. Encoded protein: CSDLGADNEQFF.

In its sample, this clonotype was seen many times. The rearrangement links TRBV7-2 to TRBJ2-5; 16 bases map to TRBD2. The CDR3 has 16 amino acids. The junction had 1 base not matched to a gene; V was cut back by 4 bases and J by 2 bases. CDR1 and CDR2 from the germline V gene are SGHTA and FQGNSA. The CDR3 reads CASSSGLAGGQETQYF. CDR3 DNA: TGTGCCAGCAGCTCGGGACTAGCGGGAGGGCAAGAGACCCAGTACTTC.

Of note for this clonotype: Relative to the germline gene, one junction end is altered; a read error may explain this. This chain links TRBV20-1 with TRBJ2-7; 7 bases fit TRBD2. The CDR3 has 13 residues. The germline gives CDR1 DFQATT, CDR2 SNEGSKA (reference sequence). The CDR3 is CGARTGGIYEQYF. As DNA, the CDR3 is TGCGGTGCTAGAACCGGGGGGATCTACGAGCAGTACTTC.

This clonotype was seen a handful of times. The chain is built from TRBV4-1 and TRBJ1-5; D uncertain. Trimming stripped 1 base from V and 2 bases from J, with 9 bases between. Germline V gene sequence: CDR1 MGHRA, CDR2 YSYEKL. CDR3 length: 15 amino acids. The CDR3 loop reads CASSQVTGGNQPQHF. The CDR3 nucleotides read TGCGCCAGCAGCCAAGTTACCGGAGGCAATCAGCCCCAGCATTTT.

This clonotype was seen repeatedly, ten times or more. This chain uses TRBV20-1 with TRBJ2-1, with 8 positions matching TRBD2. The CDR3 loop spans 16 amino acids. J was trimmed by 10 bases and V by 3 bases; bases with no gene match: 17. Germline CDR1 is DFQATT and CDR2 is SNEGSKA (reference sequence). CDR3 region: CSARTTLGREALEQFF. CDR3 in DNA: TGCAGTGCTAGGACCACCTTAGGGCGGGAGGCCCTAGAGCAGTTCTTC.

J is TRBJ1-2 and V is TRBV9, with unresolved D. The germline V gene encodes CDR1 SGDLS and CDR2 YYNGEE. CDR3 length equals 13 residues. V was cut by 5 bases and J by 3 bases, with 11 bases left in between. CDR3 coding DNA: TGTGCCAGCAGGGGCTCGAGGTACTATGGCTACACCTTC. Its protein is CASRGSRYYGYTF.

This clonotype was detected many times. This chain links TRBV20-1 with TRBJ2-5, with D perhaps TRBD2 (7 bases). The CDR3 length is 14 residues. Trimming took off 5 bases at V and 2 bases at J, with 15 bases between the two ends. From germline, CDR1 is DFQATT and CDR2 SNEGSKA (reference sequence). The CDR3, as DNA: TGCAGTGCTCAAGGGGGGGTACAACAAGAGACCCAGTACTTC. It specifies CSAQGGVQQETQYF.

In its sample, this clonotype was seen many times. The chain has TRBV19 and TRBJ2-1; D is undetermined. The CDR3 spans 16 residues. CDR1 and CDR2 (germline): LNHDA, SQIVND (reference sequence). Trimming left V 6 bases short and J 3 bases short, with 18 bases between. CDR3 sequence (DNA): TGTGCCAGTAGCCCCGGCGCCTTTAATTTCTACAATGAGCAGTTCTTC. This translates into CASSPGAFNFYNEQFF.

This chain links TRBV6-1 with TRBJ1-5, with D hard to call. Germline V gene data show CDR1 as MNHNS and CDR2 as SASEGT. The ends were cut back, 6 bases at V and 4 bases at J, with 19 bases in the middle. The length of the CDR3 is 16 residues. The CDR3 DNA sequence: TGTGCCAGCAGCCCGGACGGTGCCTTCCCTAATCAGCCCCAGCATTTT. It is translated as CASSPDGAFPNQPQHF.

This clonotype showed up many times. This sequence joins TRBV7-2 and TRBJ1-5; D is unclear. Germline V gene data show CDR1 as SGHTA and CDR2 as FQGNSA. The CDR3 length is 14 residues. V lost 3 bases and J 6 bases, leaving 12 bases between the germline ends. The CDR3 loop reads CASSFLEGTQPQHF. The CDR3 nucleotides read TGTGCCAGCAGCTTTTTGGAGGGCACTCAGCCCCAGCATTTT.

The rearrangement links TRBV5-4 to TRBJ1-6; 9 bases line up with TRBD1. Germline loops: CDR1 SGHNT, CDR2 YYREEE (reference sequence). The CDR3 contains 16 residues. The ends lost 5 bases at V and 4 bases at J; junction bases unmatched: 7. For the CDR3, the DNA is TGTGCCAGCAGTCAGGACAGGGGAATGTATAATTCACCCCTCCACTTT. Protein: CASSQDRGMYNSPLHF. Looking up the rest from reference TRBV5-4 and TRBJ1-6 gives the full variable domain: ETGVTQSPTHLIKTRGQQVTLRCSSQSGHNTVSWYQQALGQGPQFIFQYYREEENGRGNFPPRFSGLQFPNYSSELNVNALELDDSALYLCASSQDRGMYNSPLHFGNGTRLTVT.

As to this clonotype: A read error is likely here: a far larger clone is one base away. The chain has TRBV12-3 or TRBV12-4 and TRBJ2-7; D is ambiguous. CDR3 length: 11 amino acids. Trimming removed 2 bases from V and 5 bases from J, with 4 bases in between. CDR3 coding DNA: TGTGCCAGCAGTTTAACCAACGAGCAGTACTTC. Protein product: CASSLTNEQYF.

Details on this clonotype: The junction shows a germline mismatch at one end, possibly a read error. CDR3 sequence: CSARDRGLPASAGGVF. Written as DNA, the CDR3 is TGCAGTGCTAGAGATCGGGGACTCCCGGCATCAGCGGGGGGTGTTTTT. V gene TRBV20-1 combines with J gene TRBJ2-3; 9 bases are shared with TRBD2. This CDR3 is 16 amino acids long. Germline V gives CDR1 DFQATT, CDR2 SNEGSKA (reference sequence).

In this sample, this clonotype turned up many times. This CDR3 is CASSFSQGGQSLNTEAFF. Written as DNA, the CDR3 is TGTGCCAGCAGTTTTAGCCAGGGGGGACAGTCTTTGAACACTGAAGCTTTCTTT. The gene calls are TRBV12-3 or TRBV12-4 and TRBJ1-1, with 7 bases identical to TRBD1. The CDR3 is made up of 18 amino acids. The trim removed 3 bases at V and 0 bases at J, leaving 13 bases unmatched.

The sample holds many counts of this clonotype. The gene calls are TRBV4-1 and TRBJ2-7, with 8 nucleotides matching TRBD1. CDR1 is MGHRA, CDR2 YSYEKL, per germline. This CDR3 has 16 residues. V trimming: 0 bases; J trimming: 5 bases; junction bases outside the gene matches: 9. The CDR3 region is CASSQDRGRGRDEQYF. The CDR3 bases are TGCGCCAGCAGCCAAGATCGTGGCAGGGGGCGCGACGAGCAGTACTTC.

This clonotype was counted ten times or more. This chain joins TRBV11-2 and TRBJ2-5, with 7 bases lining up with TRBD1. The junction had 17 bases not matched to a gene; V was cut back by 5 bases and J by 2 bases. The CDR3 loop spans 18 amino acids. CDR1 SGHAT and CDR2 FQNNGV come from the germline V gene. CDR3 region: CASSPPRQGILAQETQYF. CDR3 coding DNA: TGTGCCAGCAGCCCCCCGCGACAGGGAATCTTAGCTCAAGAGACCCAGTACTTC.

This clonotype was counted a few times. The chain couples TRBV4-2 to TRBJ1-6; 7 bases line up with TRBD1. Germline V lookup: CDR1 LGHNA, CDR2 YNFKEQ. J was trimmed by 10 bases and V by 2 bases; bases with no gene match: 8. The CDR3 has 15 residues. This CDR3 is CASSQMRQGGSPLHF. CDR3 sequence (DNA): TGTGCCAGCAGCCAAATGAGACAGGGAGGATCACCCCTCCACTTT.

This clonotype was found many times. A junction end diverges from the germline sequence, so it may reflect a read error. The chain links TRBV4-1 to TRBJ2-5, with a weak D call TRBD1 (7 bases). Per the germline V gene, CDR1 is MGHRA and CDR2 is YSYEKL. There are 13 residues in the CDR3. The DNA of the CDR3 is TGTGCCAGCAGTCAGGGGGGACAAGAGACCCAGTACTTC. It codes for CASSQGGQETQYF.

This clonotype was found many times. V and J are TRBV27 and TRBJ2-7, with D possibly TRBD2 on 6 matching bases. This CDR3 spans 14 amino acids. Trimming stripped 0 bases from V and 5 bases from J, with 11 bases between. Germline V gene lookup returns CDR1 MNHEY and CDR2 SMNVEV (reference sequence). The CDR3 protein is CASSLSLPGDEQYF. The DNA for the CDR3 is TGTGCCAGCAGTTTATCCCTACCGGGGGACGAGCAGTACTTC.

In this sample, this clonotype turned up a few times. Here the CDR3 reads CASSYHVARGPEKLFF. The CDR3 DNA follows: TGTGCCAGCAGTTACCACGTCGCCAGGGGGCCTGAAAAACTGTTTTTT. V usage is TRBV6-5 and J usage is TRBJ1-4, with TRBD1 matching 8 bases. Germline loops: CDR1 MNHEY, CDR2 SVGAGI. This CDR3 contains 16 residues. V trimming: 2 bases; J trimming: 7 bases; junction bases outside the gene matches: 9.

This clonotype was counted many times. This sequence joins TRBV7-9 and TRBJ2-7; D perhaps matches TRBD2 (5 bases). This CDR3 contains 13 residues. Trimming removed 5 bases from V and 4 bases from J, with 12 bases in between. Germline CDR1 and CDR2: SEHNR and FQNEAQ (reference sequence). CDR3 bases: TGTGCCAGCAGCCCGGACTGGATTTACGAGCAGTACTTC. This sequence encodes CASSPDWIYEQYF.

This clonotype was counted many times. V and J are TRBV12-3 or TRBV12-4 and TRBJ2-3; maybe TRBD2 (7 bases). There are 16 residues in the CDR3. Deletions cut 4 bases from V and 3 bases from J, with 17 bases between. The CDR3 region has the DNA TGTGCCAGCAGTTGGGGGGCGGGAGTCCGGACAGATACGCAGTATTTT. It yields the protein CASSWGAGVRTDTQYF.

This clonotype was picked up a small number of times. V is TRBV24-1 and J is TRBJ2-5; a weak D match, TRBD1 (7 bases). Per germline, CDR1 KGHDR and CDR2 SFDVKD. There are 14 residues in the CDR3. Between the trimmed V and J ends, which lost 9 bases and 2 bases, there was a span of 15 bases. The CDR3 DNA reads as TGTGCCACCGCTGCCAGGGGGGTACAAGAGACCCAGTACTTC. Translated: CATAARGVQETQYF.

The J gene is TRBJ2-2, the V gene TRBV20-1, with TRBD2 matching over 8 bases. The CDR3 runs to 15 residues. Germline V lookup: CDR1 DFQATT, CDR2 SNEGSKA (reference sequence). With V trimmed by 2 bases and J by 4 bases, 6 bases remained unmatched. CDR3 in amino acids: CSARRSGRSTGELFF. As DNA, the CDR3 is TGCAGTGCTAGACGGAGCGGGAGAAGCACCGGGGAGCTGTTTTTT.

This sequence joins TRBV2 and TRBJ1-5; perhaps TRBD1 as D (5 bases). The CDR3 runs 16 residues. Germline loops: CDR1 SNHLY, CDR2 FYNNEI. With 2 bases removed from V and 7 bases from J, the gap between germline ends came to 18 bases. The CDR3 spells CASSEKSRVKNQPQHF. As DNA, the CDR3 is TGTGCCAGCAGTGAAAAAAGCAGGGTGAAAAACCAGCCCCAGCATTTT.

This clonotype came up a few times. The chain links TRBV12-5 to TRBJ2-5, with D tentatively TRBD1 (5 bases). The V and J ends lost 6 bases and 0 bases respectively, with 11 bases between them. CDR3 length equals 14 residues. Per the germline V gene, CDR1 is LGHNT and CDR2 is FRNRAP. The DNA for the CDR3 is TGTGCTAGTGGCAGCCCCAGGGACCAAGAGACCCAGTACTTC. This gives the protein CASGSPRDQETQYF. Supplemented by reference TRBV12-5 and TRBJ2-5, the full variable domain reads DARVTQTPRHKVTEMGQEVTMRCQPILGHNTVFWYRQTMMQGLELLAYFRNRAPLDDSGMPKDRFSAEMPDATLATLKIQPSEPRDSAVYFCASGSPRDQETQYFGPGTRLLVL.